The entry below describes one T cell receptor beta chain. These data come from a study of blood T cell repertoires in COVID-19. Authors' methods: Reference gene primer amplification in the assay estimated nucleated cell counts. The data were produced by immunoSEQ multiplex PCR, yet TCRdb's version contains in-frame clones alone and is incomplete. V, J and clone size reflect that table, while D and trimming were determined from the DNA. The sample comprises about 300,000 clones, 85% of which are singletons, and around 2.5% rests with the top ten. The CDR3 spans 15 residues. Germline V gene lookup returns CDR1 MDHEN and CDR2 SYDVKM. The trim removed 5 bases at V and 4 bases at J, leaving 6 bases unmatched. Participant age was about 18 to 89 years, and participants resided in around 24 US areas.

This sequence was found in a woman aged 45 to 65 who had recovered from COVID-19. The sequencing input was PBMCs or T cells enriched from blood (not recorded which). This chain connects TRBV28 to TRBJ2-1; 9 bases fit TRBD1. Here the CDR3 DNA reads TGTGCCAGCAGTGCCGAGGGGACAGGGTACAATGAGCAGTTCTTC. Translation gives CASSAEGTGYNEQFF.